These T cell receptor beta chains were read from a single sample in a study of blood T cell repertoires in COVID-19. Assay used: immunoSEQ multiplex PCR; TCRdb lists only in-frame clones, some missing. This table holds about 72,000 clones, about nine tenths found once. The specimen sequenced was peripheral blood. These receptors were obtained from a man in his sixties or seventies with active or convalescent COVID-19. The CDR3 runs from the conserved cysteine through the conserved F or W. The D gene is left open where the match is weak. Clone size is given for some rows only: seen once, a few or many times, or a class if the clone is expanded.

14,NA,TRBV9,TRBJ1-4,NA,CASSVKQGTEKLFF,TGTGCCAGCAGCGTAAAGCAGGGGACGGAAAAACTGTTTTTT
16,NA,TRBV7-2,TRBJ2-1,TRBD2,CASSLGLAGGGGEQFF,TGTGCCAGCAGCCTCGGACTAGCGGGAGGGGGCGGTGAGCAGTTCTTC
13,NA,TRBV9,TRBJ2-7,NA,CASNPTGGYEQYF,TGTGCCAGCAACCCCACAGGAGGGTACGAGCAGTACTTC
16,NA,TRBV5-5,TRBJ2-2,NA,CASSLFAGTNTGELFF,TGTGCCAGCAGCTTGTTTGCGGGGACGAACACCGGGGAGCTGTTTTTT
11,NA,TRBV7-2,TRBJ2-7,NA,CASSLRYEQYF,TGTGCCAGCAGCCTCCGCTACGAGCAGTACTTC
16,NA,TRBV5-8,TRBJ1-5,NA,CASSLMPGDSNQPQHF,TGTGCCAGCAGCTTGATGCCAGGGGATAGCAATCAGCCCCAGCATTTT
12,NA,TRBV24-1,TRBJ1-2,TRBD1,CATRGQFGGYTF,TGTGCCACCCGGGGACAGTTCGGCGGCTACACCTTC
12,NA,TRBV2,TRBJ2-1,TRBD2,CASSGTSPEQFF,TGTGCCAGCAGCGGGACTAGCCCTGAGCAGTTCTTC
14,NA,TRBV7-9,TRBJ1-2,NA,CASSFSSAVGGYTF,TGTGCCAGCAGCTTTAGCTCGGCGGTGGGTGGCTACACCTTC
11,NA,TRBV20-1,TRBJ2-1,NA,CSANYDNEQFF,TGCAGTGCAAACTACGACAATGAGCAGTTCTTC
15,NA,TRBV27,TRBJ1-1,NA,CASKPYKQGSKEAFF,TGTGCCAGCAAACCCTATAAACAGGGATCGAAGGAAGCTTTCTTT
18,few,TRBV7-9,TRBJ1-2,TRBD1,CASSLGTGVIGANYGYTF,TGTGCCAGCAGCTTAGGGACAGGGGTTATCGGGGCTAACTATGGCTACACCTTC
13,few,TRBV4-2,TRBJ2-1,NA,CASSPRLGDEQFF,TGTGCCAGCAGCCCGCGACTAGGGGATGAGCAGTTCTTC
20,NA,TRBV3-1/TRBV3-2,TRBJ2-1,NA,CASSPGDSRLSGVGYNEQFF,TGTGCCAGCAGCCCCGGGGACAGCCGCCTTTCGGGAGTAGGCTACAATGAGCAGTTCTTC
13,once,TRBV27,TRBJ1-2,NA,CASTGRQNYGYTF,TGTGCCAGCACCGGGCGACAGAACTATGGCTACACCTTC
20,NA,TRBV15,TRBJ2-1,TRBD2,CATSREALAGVHKAYNEQFF,TGTGCCACCAGCAGAGAGGCCCTAGCGGGAGTTCACAAGGCCTACAATGAGCAGTTCTTC
17,NA,TRBV3-1/TRBV3-2,TRBJ1-6,TRBD1,CASSPGTGVTYNSPLHF,TGTGCCAGCAGCCCTGGGACAGGGGTGACCTATAATTCACCCCTCCACTTT
15,NA,TRBV7-9,TRBJ1-2,NA,CASSLQLGDWYGYTF,TGTGCCAGCAGCCTCCAGCTCGGGGACTGGTATGGCTACACCTTC
14,NA,TRBV6-5,TRBJ1-2,NA,CASSRDTGNYGYTF,TGTGCCAGCAGCCGGGACACCGGTAACTATGGCTACACCTTC
17,NA,TRBV10-3,TRBJ2-5,TRBD2,CAISVGSSGRAGETQYF,TGTGCCATCAGTGTCGGGTCTAGCGGGAGGGCCGGAGAGACCCAGTACTTC
16,NA,TRBV6-5,TRBJ2-7,NA,CASSYTQIAHSYEQYF,TGTGCCAGCAGTTACACGCAGATCGCCCACTCCTACGAGCAGTACTTC
13,few,TRBV27,TRBJ2-3,NA,CASSYRATDTQYF,TGTGCCAGCAGTTACAGGGCCACAGATACGCAGTATTTT
15,NA,TRBV2,TRBJ1-1,TRBD1,CASPGPGGEGTEAFF,TGTGCCAGCCCCGGCCCAGGGGGCGAGGGAACTGAAGCTTTCTTT
15,NA,TRBV18,TRBJ1-1,NA,CASSPPGARNTEAFF,TGTGCCAGCTCACCACCGGGGGCGCGGAACACTGAAGCTTTCTTT
16,once,TRBV6-1,TRBJ1-2,TRBD1,CASSEAHGTENYGYTF,TGTGCCAGCAGTGAAGCTCACGGGACAGAGAACTATGGCTACACCTTC
14,NA,TRBV19,TRBJ2-1,NA,CASSLGGSYNEQFF,TGTGCCAGTAGTCTCGGGGGCTCCTACAATGAGCAGTTCTTC
14,NA,TRBV5-1,TRBJ2-2,TRBD1,CASSEGQGTGELFF,TGCGCCAGCAGCGAAGGACAGGGGACCGGGGAGCTGTTTTTT
14,NA,TRBV29-1,TRBJ1-1,NA,CSVDFLVREGKAFF,TGCAGCGTTGATTTTTTAGTGCGGGAGGGGAAGGCTTTCTTT
13,NA,TRBV30,TRBJ1-5,NA,CAWMAGSDQPQHF,TGTGCCTGGATGGCAGGGTCTGATCAGCCCCAGCATTTT
16,NA,TRBV19,TRBJ2-7,TRBD1,CASSPRPGQGTYEQYF,TGTGCCAGTAGTCCCCGCCCGGGACAGGGGACCTACGAGCAGTACTTC
14,NA,TRBV6-2/TRBV6-3,TRBJ2-5,NA,CASSYDSTQETQYF,TGTGCCAGCAGTTACGACTCAACCCAAGAGACCCAGTACTTC
10,NA,TRBV12-3/TRBV12-4,TRBJ1-1,NA,CASSQVRAFF,TGTGCCAGCAGCCAGGTTCGAGCTTTCTTT
14,NA,TRBV7-2,TRBJ1-2,TRBD1,CASSSVTGVYGYTF,TGTGCCAGCAGCTCGGTTACAGGGGTCTATGGCTACACCTTC
15,once,TRBV6-1,TRBJ2-5,TRBD1,CASSEVTGGWETQYF,TGTGCCAGCAGTGAGGTGACAGGGGGCTGGGAGACCCAGTACTTC
13,NA,TRBV9,TRBJ2-1,NA,CASSLLLNNEQFF,TGTGCCAGCAGCTTGTTACTCAACAATGAGCAGTTCTTC
15,NA,TRBV28,TRBJ1-5,TRBD1,CASSLSDRGYQPQHF,TGTGCCAGCAGTTTATCCGACAGGGGCTATCAGCCCCAGCATTTT
17,few,TRBV4-1,TRBJ1-6,TRBD1,CASSQDPLSGGNSPLHF,TGCGCCAGCAGCCAAGATCCCCTCTCAGGGGGGAATTCACCCCTCCACTTT
16,NA,TRBV27,TRBJ2-7,TRBD2,CASSRRTGLTTYEQYF,TGTGCCAGCAGTCGCCGGACGGGACTAACTACCTACGAGCAGTACTTC
13,NA,TRBV29-1,TRBJ2-3,TRBD2,CTVLAGSTDTQYF,TGCACCGTACTAGCGGGTAGCACAGATACGCAGTATTTT
17,few,TRBV7-8,TRBJ2-1,NA,CASSLARRFSSYNEQFF,TGTGCCAGCAGCTTAGCGAGGCGTTTCAGCTCCTACAATGAGCAGTTCTTC
13,few,TRBV29-1,TRBJ1-1,TRBD1,CSVEAYRGTEAFF,TGCAGCGTTGAAGCTTACAGGGGCACTGAAGCTTTCTTT
14,NA,TRBV6-6,TRBJ1-5,NA,CASSDTGFGQPQHF,TGTGCCAGCAGCGACACCGGATTTGGTCAGCCCCAGCATTTT
13,NA,TRBV28,TRBJ2-2,NA,CASRSGVVGELFF,TGTGCCAGCCGCTCCGGGGTAGTGGGGGAGCTGTTTTTT
15,NA,TRBV30,TRBJ1-2,NA,CAWIRAGGFNYGYTF,TGTGCCTGGATAAGGGCGGGGGGCTTTAACTATGGCTACACCTTC
15,NA,TRBV7-3,TRBJ2-1,NA,CASSPQSAGYNEQFF,TGTGCCAGCAGCCCCCAGTCTGCGGGGTACAATGAGCAGTTCTTC
13,NA,TRBV5-5,TRBJ1-1,NA,CASSLAVEGIAFF,TGTGCCAGCAGCTTGGCCGTAGAGGGAATAGCTTTCTTT
14,NA,TRBV7-8,TRBJ2-1,TRBD1,CASSYVNRGDEQFF,TGTGCCAGCAGCTACGTAAACAGGGGCGATGAGCAGTTCTTC
12,NA,TRBV6-5,TRBJ2-1,NA,CASSQGRNEQFF,TGTGCCAGCAGTCAGGGGCGGAATGAGCAGTTCTTC
16,NA,TRBV19,TRBJ2-2,TRBD2,CASSHTTSGSFGELFF,TGTGCCAGTAGTCATACAACTAGCGGGAGTTTCGGGGAGCTGTTTTTT
18,NA,TRBV4-3,TRBJ2-3,TRBD2,CASSQEADRLASTDTQYF,TGCGCCAGCAGCCAAGAGGCCGATCGACTAGCTAGCACAGATACGCAGTATTTT
15,NA,TRBV4-1,TRBJ1-2,NA,CASSLDSASNYGYTF,TGCGCCAGCAGCCTCGACAGCGCTTCTAACTATGGCTACACCTTC
14,NA,TRBV7-2,TRBJ2-2,TRBD2,CASSFSGRTGELFF,TGTGCCAGCAGCTTTAGCGGGAGGACCGGGGAGCTGTTTTTT
19,NA,TRBV14,TRBJ2-1,TRBD2,CASSQEEKGSAGDYNEQFF,TGTGCCAGCAGCCAAGAGGAGAAGGGCTCAGCGGGAGACTACAATGAGCAGTTCTTC
15,NA,TRBV5-1,TRBJ2-7,NA,CASSLVGALEDEQYF,TGCGCCAGCAGCTTGGTGGGGGCCTTAGAGGACGAGCAGTACTTC
14,NA,TRBV30,TRBJ2-3,NA,CAWSVGLAADTQYF,TGTGCCTGGAGTGTAGGGCTAGCAGCAGATACGCAGTATTTT
16,NA,TRBV27,TRBJ2-6,NA,CASSRNRVSGANVLTF,TGTGCCAGCAGTCGAAACAGGGTTTCTGGGGCCAACGTCCTGACTTTC
16,NA,TRBV6-2/TRBV6-3,TRBJ2-3,TRBD2,CASSYMFQAGTDTQYF,TGTGCCAGCAGTTACATGTTTCAAGCGGGGACAGATACGCAGTATTTT
18,few,TRBV27,TRBJ2-5,NA,CASSLSGPGLPLQETQYF,TGTGCCAGCAGTTTATCAGGACCGGGACTCCCACTACAAGAGACCCAGTACTTC
13,once,TRBV25-1,TRBJ2-4,TRBD1,CASSEWDRRDQYF,TGTGCCAGCAGTGAATGGGACAGACGGGATCAGTACTTC